The present T cell receptor beta chain was sequenced within a study of shared clonotypes between healthy human individuals. Study summary: Per-donor plates numbered three CD4 naive, three CD4 memory, two CD8 naive and one CD8 memory.

This CDR3 has 15 amino acids. The V end was cut by 1 base, the J end by 0 bases, with 7 bases between. Germline assignment: CDR1 LGHNA and CDR2 YSLEER. Per the original methods: Without quality scores, immunoSEQ junctional reads could not be filtered like full-length reads. TCRdb keeps only in-frame clones here, not all; method: immunoSEQ multiplex PCR. V, J and clone size derive from that table, while D and trimming were established from the DNA sequence. This sample has 2 million to 2.5 million clones, with approximately 94% found just once. Donors were healthy HIV-negative adults without recently reported acute infections or vaccinations. The study separated CD4+ cells into CD45RA+ naive and CD45RA-negative memory subsets.

The sample was naive CD4+ T cells sorted from blood. Noted subset: CD45RA+ positively selected. The sequence was obtained from a man aged 18 to 30 in good health. This chain connects TRBV4-3 to TRBJ1-3; D ambiguous. The CDR3 reads CASSQVHSSGNTIYF. The CDR3 DNA reads TGCGCCAGCAGCCAAGTCCACAGCTCTGGAAACACCATATATTTT.